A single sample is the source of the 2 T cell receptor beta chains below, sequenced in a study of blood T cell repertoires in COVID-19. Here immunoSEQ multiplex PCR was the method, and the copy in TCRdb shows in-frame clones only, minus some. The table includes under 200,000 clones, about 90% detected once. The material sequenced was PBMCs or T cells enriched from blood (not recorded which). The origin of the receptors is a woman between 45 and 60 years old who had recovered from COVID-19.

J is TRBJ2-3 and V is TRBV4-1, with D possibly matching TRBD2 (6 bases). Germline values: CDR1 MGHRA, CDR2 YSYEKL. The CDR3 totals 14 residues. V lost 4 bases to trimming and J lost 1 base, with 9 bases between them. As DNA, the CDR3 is TGCGCCAGCAGCCGACTAGAGGGCACAGATACGCAGTATTTT. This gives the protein CASSRLEGTDTQYF.

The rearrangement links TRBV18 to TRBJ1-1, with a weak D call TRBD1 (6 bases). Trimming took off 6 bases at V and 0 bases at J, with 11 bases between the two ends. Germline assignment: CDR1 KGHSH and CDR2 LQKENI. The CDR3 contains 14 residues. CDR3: CASSTGTLNTEAFF. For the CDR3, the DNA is TGTGCCAGCTCCACCGGGACACTGAACACTGAAGCTTTCTTT.